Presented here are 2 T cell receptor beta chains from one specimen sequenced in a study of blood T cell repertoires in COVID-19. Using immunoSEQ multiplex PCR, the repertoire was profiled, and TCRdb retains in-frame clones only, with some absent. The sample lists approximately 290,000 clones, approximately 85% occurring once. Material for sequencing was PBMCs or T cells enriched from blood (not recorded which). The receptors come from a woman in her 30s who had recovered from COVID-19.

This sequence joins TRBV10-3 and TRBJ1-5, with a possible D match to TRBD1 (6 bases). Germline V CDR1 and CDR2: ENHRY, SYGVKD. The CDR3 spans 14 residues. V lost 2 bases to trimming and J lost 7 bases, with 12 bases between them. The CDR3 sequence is CAISEDARGQPQHF. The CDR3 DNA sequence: TGTGCCATCAGTGAGGATGCCAGGGGACAGCCCCAGCATTTT.

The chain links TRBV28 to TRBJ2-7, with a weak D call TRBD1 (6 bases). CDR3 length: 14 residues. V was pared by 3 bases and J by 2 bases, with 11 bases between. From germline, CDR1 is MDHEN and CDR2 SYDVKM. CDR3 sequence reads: CASSFDRFPYEQYF. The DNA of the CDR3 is TGTGCCAGCAGTTTCGACAGGTTTCCCTACGAGCAGTACTTC.